The subject of this entry is one T cell receptor (beta chain). Its antigen has not been determined. No much larger clone is present one base from it, and per-base qualities are unavailable. The immunoSEQ multiplex PCR, with forward primers for 54 TRBV segments and reverse primers for 13 TRBJ segments, was used to amplify TCRB CDR3 regions. For pre-culture CD4+ samples, sequencing was done at deep resolution with a target of fewer than 250,000 T cell genomes. Sequencing of amplicons was performed on an Illumina HiSeq System, and 87 bp reads covering the CDR3 were generated. The authors processed their data as follows. Reads were corrected for PCR and sequencing errors, and CDR3 regions were defined by alignment to IMGT reference sequences. Template and unique rearrangement counts were estimated using synthetic template pools. Clonality was calculated as 1 minus Pielou's evenness. Richness was estimated with the Daley-Smith estimator. Morisita's index was used to measure repertoire overlap. A clone counted as low-abundance if it appeared in cultured samples but went undetected in the pre-culture repertoire of the same donor. The immuneACCESS repertoire file appears here via TCRdb, limited to in-frame rearrangements. These files lack a portion of the clones; in checked studies, under half of the deficit traces to unresolved V genes, and the cause of the others is not known. That table furnishes V, J and clone size, whereas the DNA furnished D and trimming. The sample records about 73,000 clones, around three quarters of which are singletons. The top ten clones comprise roughly 1.5% of the sample.

V is shortened by 1 base, J by 7 bases, and the region joining them spans 12 bases. The CDR3 goes from the cysteine to the phenylalanine over 14 residues. Only the CDR3 portion is preserved as DNA: 42 bases, with reading frame beginning at the first base. CDR1 and CDR2, looked up from the germline V gene, are SGHNT and YENEEA. The source of the sample is a study of T cell repertoires and HLA-DP antigens (dated by TCRdb to 2016 to 2018). The study in broad terms: The study used an in vitro model of CD4+ T cell alloreactivity in which transduced HeLa cells presented allogeneic HLA-DP. An average DNA input of about 210 ng was used for sorted CD137+CD4+ samples, compared with around 1.2 ug for pre-culture CD4+ samples. Of the three donors, two were male and one was female, with ages ranging from the 18-to-29 band to the 60-to-69 band. The two alloantigens modelled structurally similar versus dissimilar alloantigens, differing from self at one and over nine peptide-binding groove amino acids, respectively.

Untouched CD4+ T cells were isolated from Ficoll-separated PBMC by magnetic bead negative selection, reaching an average purity of 97.7%. Magnetic beads were used to isolate untouched CD4+ T cells from Ficoll-separated PBMC, giving approximately 98% purity with negligible CD8+ contamination. Donors were a few healthy blood donors whose buffy coats supplied peripheral blood mononuclear cells. Each of the three donors was CMV seronegative. Genomic DNA was extracted with the DNeasy Blood & Tissue Kit. TCRB sequencing was performed on genomic DNA from sorted CD137+CD4+ cells and pre-culture CD4+ baseline samples from each subject. The paper as a whole reports these results and caveats: Clones undetected before culture had an average cumulative frequency of roughly 35% against one allele versus about 46% against the other. Limitations included only a few donors, a non-physiological HeLa antigen-presenting system, and the use of total CD4+ responder cells. Sorted CD137+ cells showed similar clonality against both alloantigens (roughly 0.39), much higher than the clonality of pre-culture samples (about 0.04). Naive and memory CD4+ repertoires were not analysed separately.

The chain employs TRBV11-3 and TRBJ2-3; the D gene could be TRBD1 or TRBD2, each one agreeing over 5 bases. This TCR derives from a man in his fifties or sixties in good health and CMV-seronegative. The sample comprised CD4+ T cells from PBMCs. The sequenced DNA: TGTGCCAGCAGCTTAGGGAATTGGGGGTATACGCAGTATTTT. It codes for CASSLGNWGYTQYF.